This T cell receptor (beta chain) originates from a study of blood T cell repertoires in COVID-19. On the study more broadly: The cDNA or gDNA used as material had been derived from T cells, B-cell-depleted T cells, or PBMCs.

The CDR3 is made up of 16 amino acids. V lost 5 bases and J 6 bases, leaving 19 bases between the germline ends. Under the authors' procedure: Amplified reference gene primers provided the basis for estimating nucleated cell counts. TCRdb's table, derived via immunoSEQ multiplex PCR, lists solely in-frame clones and lacks some. V and J calls plus clone size are reproduced from that table; the DNA served to infer D and trimming. The sample consists of 150,000 to 200,000 clones, roughly 89% of them appearing once. This clone has only a few counts. This sequence originates from a human donor in a cohort sampled during active COVID-19. The sequencing sample was made of peripheral blood. The chain links TRBV23-1 to TRBJ1-4, with D perhaps TRBD1 (6 bases). Being an ORF, TRBV23-1 has a function that is uncertain. This CDR3 is CASSRGFRGRDEKLFF. In DNA form, the CDR3 reads TGCGCCAGCAGTAGGGGGTTTCGTGGTAGGGATGAAAAACTGTTTTTT.